The 27 T cell receptor beta chains below all came from one sample that was sequenced in a study of cytomegalovirus exposure and HLA in healthy donors. A multiplex PCR was run with 60 Vbeta primers and 13 Jbeta primers. TCRdb keeps only in-frame clones here, not all; method: immunoSEQ multiplex PCR. This repertoire shows over 150,000 clones, 65% to 85% found once; its top ten account for around 0.1%. Input material: PBMCs. The receptors were gathered from a boy aged 2 to 10 in good health and CMV-seronegative.

This chain links TRBV18 with TRBJ2-7, with D perhaps matching TRBD1 (6 bases). Per the germline V gene, CDR1 is KGHSH and CDR2 is LQKENI. CDR3 length: 16 residues. Trimming shortened V by 3 bases and J by 1 base, and 16 bases separated the two germline ends. As DNA, the CDR3 is TGTGCCAGCTCACCGGGGGCAGGGGTGATGTCCTACGAGCAGTACTTC. Translating gives CASSPGAGVMSYEQYF.

This chain connects TRBV6-6 to TRBJ2-3, with D maybe TRBD2 (5 bases). The germline gives CDR1 MNHNY, CDR2 SVGAGI (reference sequence). The CDR3 totals 15 residues. Trimming left V 3 bases short and J 1 base short, with 11 bases between. The CDR3 is CASSYAGPGTDTQYF. The DNA for the CDR3 is TGTGCCAGCAGTTATGCGGGCCCCGGCACAGATACGCAGTATTTT.

V gene TRBV7-2 combines with J gene TRBJ1-3; D possibly corresponds to TRBD1 (5 bases). In germline, CDR1 is SGHTA, CDR2 FQGNSA. V was trimmed by 5 bases and J by 4 bases, leaving 15 bases between them. The CDR3 runs to 15 residues. CDR3 sequence: CASSPRDGSGNTIYF. For the CDR3, the DNA is TGTGCCAGCAGCCCGCGGGACGGCTCAGGAAACACCATATATTTT.

The chain combines TRBV30 with TRBJ1-4; a weak D match, TRBD1 (6 bases). The CDR3 sequence is 15 residues long. CDR1 is GTSNPN and CDR2 is SVGIG in the germline V gene (reference sequence). Trimming took 5 bases from V and 7 from J, leaving 20 bases between them. CDR3 in DNA: TGTGCCTGGGGGAGGGTACAAGGGGGAGGTGAAAAACTGTTTTTT. Translated: CAWGRVQGGGEKLFF.

The chain joins TRBV5-1 to TRBJ2-1, with 8 bases identical to TRBD1. With 0 bases clipped from V and 10 bases from J, the junction kept 9 bases outside the gene matches. CDR1 is SGHRS, CDR2 YFSETQ, per germline. The CDR3 is 15 residues long. Here the CDR3 reads CASSLGQGPGAEQFF. CDR3 coding DNA: TGCGCCAGCAGCTTGGGACAGGGGCCGGGGGCGGAGCAGTTCTTC.

CDR3 nucleotide sequence: TGCGCCAGCAGCTTGGCCCTCGGGGGGGCCTACAATGAGCAGTTCTTC. Its protein product is CASSLALGGAYNEQFF. This chain joins TRBV5-1 and TRBJ2-1; 8 bases line up with TRBD2. V shed 0 bases, J shed 2 bases, and the junction held 4 bases outside the gene matches. Germline CDR1 SGHRS, CDR2 YFSETQ. The length of the CDR3 is 16 residues.

This clone has more than one count but fewer than ten. This chain connects TRBV7-3 to TRBJ2-1, with 7 bases that match TRBD2. Losses at the gene ends were 5 bases for V and 5 bases for J; bases not matched to a gene: 18. The CDR3 is 18 residues long. Germline V lookup: CDR1 SGHTA, CDR2 FQGTGA. The CDR3 is CASSPKGPRGTINNEQFF. CDR3 DNA sequence: TGTGCCAGCAGCCCCAAGGGTCCGCGGGGGACCATTAACAATGAGCAGTTCTTC.

The chain combines TRBV18 with TRBJ2-7; D unclear. CDR3 length: 14 amino acids. Germline loops: CDR1 KGHSH, CDR2 LQKENI. Deletions cut 3 bases from V and 6 bases from J, with 15 bases between. Here the CDR3 reads CASSPPVSRAEQYF. In nucleotides, the CDR3 is TGTGCCAGCTCACCCCCGGTAAGCCGAGCCGAGCAGTACTTC.

The chain couples TRBV13 to TRBJ1-1, with 8 bases that match TRBD1. The CDR3 runs to 14 residues. Germline CDR1 PRHDT, CDR2 FYEKMQ (reference sequence). The ends lost 2 bases at V and 6 bases at J; junction bases unmatched: 5. CDR3: CASSLNDRGSEAFF. As DNA, the CDR3 is TGTGCCAGCAGCTTAAACGACAGGGGATCTGAAGCTTTCTTT.

This chain connects TRBV2 to TRBJ2-5; 7 nucleotides line up with TRBD2. V lost 5 bases, J lost 5 bases, and 8 bases stayed unmatched. The CDR3 contains 14 residues. Germline V gives CDR1 SNHLY, CDR2 FYNNEI. CDR3 loop: CASSRPGGDETQYF. The CDR3 DNA is TGTGCCAGCAGTCGCCCGGGAGGTGACGAGACCCAGTACTTC.

The chain joins TRBV6-1 to TRBJ2-7, with D possibly matching TRBD1 (6 bases). Trimming shortened V by 7 bases and J by 5 bases, and 15 bases separated the two germline ends. The CDR3 runs 13 residues. The germline gives CDR1 MNHNS, CDR2 SASEGT. CDR3 region: CASKGHGVDEQYF. CDR3 sequence (DNA): TGTGCCAGCAAGGGACACGGCGTCGACGAGCAGTACTTC.

This rearrangement joins TRBV9 to TRBJ2-1, with D possibly TRBD2 on 5 matching bases. This CDR3 has 17 amino acids. The V end was cut by 3 bases, the J end by 6 bases, with 22 bases between. Germline CDR1 reads SGDLS; CDR2 reads YYNGEE. The CDR3 loop reads CASSGRTASRGPNEQFF. The CDR3 region has the DNA TGTGCCAGCAGCGGCCGAACGGCTAGCCGAGGCCCCAATGAGCAGTTCTTC.

V usage is TRBV7-2 and J usage is TRBJ1-1, with D maybe TRBD1 (6 bases). CDR3 length equals 15 residues. Per the germline V gene, CDR1 is SGHTA and CDR2 is FQGNSA. Between the trimmed V and J ends, which lost 4 bases and 1 base, there was a span of 13 bases. CDR3 sequence: CASSYRPTGNTEAFF. The DNA for the CDR3 is TGTGCCAGCAGCTATCGCCCGACAGGGAACACTGAAGCTTTCTTT.

The V gene is TRBV5-4, the J gene TRBJ2-2; the match to TRBD2 covers 9 bases. Germline trimming cut 4 bases from V and 7 bases from J; bases unmatched to any gene: 5. CDR1 is SGHNT, CDR2 YYREEE, per germline (reference sequence). The CDR3 contains 14 residues. The CDR3 region is CASSLAGRGGELFF. CDR3 nucleotides: TGTGCCAGCAGCCTAGCGGGGAGGGGCGGGGAGCTGTTTTTT.

The V gene is TRBV4-1, the J gene TRBJ1-3; D gene uncertain. Germline CDR1 is MGHRA and CDR2 is YSYEKL. The CDR3 is 16 residues long. V was clipped by 4 bases and J by 0 bases, with 13 bases between them. CDR3 coding DNA: TGCGCCAGCAGCCCCAAAGCCCCGATCTCTGGAAACACCATATATTTT. Translation gives CASSPKAPISGNTIYF.

The rearrangement links TRBV7-9 to TRBJ1-6; 7 positions match TRBD1. V gave up 5 bases and J gave up 7 bases; unmatched junction bases: 8. The CDR3 loop spans 15 amino acids. The germline CDR1 and CDR2 sequences are SEHNR and FQNEAQ (reference sequence). The CDR3 loop is CASSQAGTANSPLHF. CDR3 bases: TGTGCCAGCAGCCAGGCCGGGACAGCCAATTCACCCCTCCACTTT.

The V gene is TRBV27, the J gene TRBJ2-5, with TRBD2 matching 12 bases. The CDR3 is 15 residues long. Trimming removed 4 bases from V and 4 bases from J; junction bases left unmatched: 4. CDR1 is MNHEY and CDR2 is SMNVEV in the germline V gene (reference sequence). The CDR3 region is CASSSTSGGAETQYF. As DNA, the CDR3 is TGTGCCAGCAGTTCGACTAGCGGGGGAGCAGAGACCCAGTACTTC.

V gene TRBV7-6 combines with J gene TRBJ2-7; TRBD2 might be the D (5 bases). CDR3 length: 15 amino acids. V was trimmed by 5 bases and J by 0 bases, leaving 14 bases between them. Germline-derived CDR1 and CDR2 are SGHVS and FNYEAQ. The CDR3 reads CASSREAGHSYEQYF. The CDR3 DNA reads TGTGCCAGCAGCCGAGAGGCGGGCCACTCCTACGAGCAGTACTTC. The variable domain in full, with the rest retrieved from reference TRBV7-6 and TRBJ2-7, is GAGVSQSPRYKVTKRGQDVALRCDPISGHVSLYWYRQALGQGPEFLTYFNYEAQQDKSGLPNDRFSAERPEGSISTLTIQRTEQRDSAMYRCASSREAGHSYEQYFGPGTRLTVT.

The rearrangement joins TRBV7-9 to TRBJ2-4; D might be TRBD1 (5 bases). V lost 4 bases to trimming and J lost 7 bases, with 11 bases between them. The CDR3 totals 13 residues. Germline V lookup: CDR1 SEHNR, CDR2 FQNEAQ (reference sequence). The CDR3 here is CASSYETDNIQYF. CDR3 coding DNA: TGTGCCAGCAGCTACGAGACAGATAACATTCAGTACTTC.

This sequence joins TRBV2 and TRBJ1-2; 9 bases agree with TRBD1. With V trimmed by 6 bases and J by 4 bases, 6 bases remained unmatched. The germline V gene has CDR1 SNHLY and CDR2 FYNNEI. The CDR3 totals 14 residues. CDR3 sequence: CASRGTGFLYGYTF. For the CDR3, the DNA is TGTGCCAGCAGGGGGACAGGGTTCCTCTATGGCTACACCTTC.

The chain has TRBV5-6 and TRBJ2-7; possibly TRBD1 for D (6 bases). V was trimmed by 3 bases and J by 3 bases, leaving 16 bases between them. This CDR3 is 15 amino acids long. Per germline, CDR1 SGHDT and CDR2 YYEEEE. CDR3 protein: CASSSDPTGLYEQYF. CDR3 DNA: TGTGCCAGCAGCTCTGATCCGACAGGCCTCTACGAGCAGTACTTC.

The rearrangement links TRBV29-1 to TRBJ1-2; possibly TRBD1 for D (5 bases). Germline V CDR1 and CDR2: SQVTM, ANQGSEA. The CDR3 is made up of 13 amino acids. Trimming shortened V by 7 bases and J by 8 bases, and 20 bases separated the two germline ends. CDR3 sequence: CSAPGGKGRGYTF. DNA of the CDR3: TGCAGCGCCCCGGGGGGAAAGGGAAGGGGCTACACCTTC.

The rearrangement links TRBV7-3 to TRBJ2-5; D perhaps matches TRBD2 (5 bases). Trimming left V 1 base short and J 5 bases short, with 8 bases between. This CDR3 comprises 13 residues. Germline CDR1 and CDR2: SGHTA and FQGTGA. The CDR3: CASSLKGGETQYF. The CDR3 bases are TGTGCCAGCAGCTTAAAAGGCGGGGAGACCCAGTACTTC.

This clone was seen only once. This chain links TRBV9 with TRBJ1-2, with 12 nucleotides matching TRBD1. J was trimmed by 8 bases and V by 8 bases; bases with no gene match: 7. Germline V CDR1 and CDR2: SGDLS, YYNGEE. This CDR3 has 13 amino acids. For the CDR3, the DNA is TGTGCCAGTTCATTTGGGACAGGGGGCGGCTACACCTTC. Translating it yields CASSFGTGGGYTF.

The chain uses TRBV11-2 and TRBJ1-2; TRBD1 agrees at 7 bases. V lost 5 bases and J lost 10; bases outside the gene matches: 16. The CDR3 extends over 15 amino acids. Germline lookup yields CDR1 SGHAT and CDR2 FQNNGV. The CDR3 DNA follows: TGTGCCAGCAGCAGATCTCCGGGACAGAGTTCTGACTACACCTTC. The encoded protein is CASSRSPGQSSDYTF.

This clone showed up just a few times. The J gene is TRBJ1-1, the V gene TRBV2; D is uncertain. Trimming pared 0 bases from V and 1 base from J, leaving 9 bases between. Looked up from germline, CDR1 is SNHLY and CDR2 is FYNNEI. The CDR3 is 15 residues long. CDR3 sequence: CASSEAHFQNTEAFF. In DNA, the CDR3 is TGTGCCAGCAGTGAAGCCCATTTTCAGAACACTGAAGCTTTCTTT.

The chain carries TRBV7-9 and TRBJ1-2, with D possibly being TRBD1 (5 bases). Germline values: CDR1 SEHNR, CDR2 FQNEAQ (reference sequence). V was trimmed by 2 bases and J by 6 bases, leaving 19 bases between them. This CDR3 spans 16 amino acids. CDR3 protein: CASSLRGLRPGDGYTF. The CDR3 nucleotides read TGTGCCAGCAGCTTACGGGGACTAAGGCCGGGGGATGGCTACACCTTC.